This T cell receptor beta chain was observed in a study of cytomegalovirus exposure and HLA in healthy donors. Study background: The same platform was used for the roughly 120 validation repertoires as for the 650 to 700 first-cohort repertoires, as reported in a later analysis.

In regard to this clone: What it binds is not known.

The donors belonged to the approximately 130-subject validation cohort, separate from the approximately 700-subject first cohort. Sequencing was performed with immunoSEQ multiplex PCR; in TCRdb, only in-frame clones are kept and a portion is missing. The table has 200,000 or so clones, 84% seen once. Germline CDR1 SQVTM, CDR2 ANQGSEA. There are 15 residues in the CDR3. J lost 2 bases, V lost 1 base, and 7 bases had no gene match. General study findings and limits: A few chains tied to CMV proved CMV antigen-specific in vitro. Many donors shared some public TCRs, even though most TCR sequences were rare.

The sample comprised PBMCs. This chain connects TRBV29-1 to TRBJ2-7; TRBD1 matches at 8 bases. The source is a woman younger than 45 in good health and CMV-seropositive. CDR3 sequence: CSVEAAGQETYEQYF. The CDR3, as DNA: TGCAGCGTTGAAGCGGCGGGACAGGAAACCTACGAGCAGTACTTC.